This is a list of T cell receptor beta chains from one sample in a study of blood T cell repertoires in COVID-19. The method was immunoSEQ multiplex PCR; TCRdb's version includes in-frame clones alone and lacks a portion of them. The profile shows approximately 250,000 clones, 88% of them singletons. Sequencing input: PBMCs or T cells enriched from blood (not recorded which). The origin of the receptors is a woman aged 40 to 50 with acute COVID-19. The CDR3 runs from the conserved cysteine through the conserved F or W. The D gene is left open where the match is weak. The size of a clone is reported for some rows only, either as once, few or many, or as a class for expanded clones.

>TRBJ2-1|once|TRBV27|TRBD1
CASTPQGGGEQFF
TGTGCCAGCACGCCCCAAGGGGGCGGTGAGCAGTTCTTC
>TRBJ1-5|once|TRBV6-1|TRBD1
CASSDRATGLKNQPQHF
TGTGCCAGCAGTGACCGCGCGACAGGGTTGAAGAATCAGCCCCAGCATTTT
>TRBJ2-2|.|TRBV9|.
CASSVIGNSAGELFF
TGTGCCAGCAGCGTCATCGGGAACTCCGCGGGGGAGCTGTTTTTT
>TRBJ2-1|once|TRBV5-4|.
CASSAQGDNEQFF
TGTGCCAGCTCAGCGCAAGGGGACAATGAGCAGTTCTTC
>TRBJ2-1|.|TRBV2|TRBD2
CASRTGGAYNEQFF
TGTGCCAGTAGAACGGGAGGCGCCTACAATGAGCAGTTCTTC
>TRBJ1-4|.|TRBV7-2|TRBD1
CASSLVSGTGNEKLFF
TGTGCCAGCAGCTTAGTGTCCGGGACAGGCAATGAAAAACTGTTTTTT
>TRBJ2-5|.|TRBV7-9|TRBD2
CASSLFGTRVGETQYF
TGTGCCAGCAGCTTATTTGGGACTAGGGTAGGAGAGACCCAGTACTTC
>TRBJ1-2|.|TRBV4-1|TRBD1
CASSRIDRGDYGYTF
TGCGCCAGCAGCCGGATCGACAGGGGTGACTATGGCTACACCTTC
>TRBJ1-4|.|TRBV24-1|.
CATSDSRASGNEKLFF
TGTGCCACCAGTGATTCAAGAGCTAGTGGAAATGAAAAACTGTTTTTT
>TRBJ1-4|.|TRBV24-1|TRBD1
CATSDAAGTGPGKLFF
TGTGCCACCAGTGATGCAGCCGGGACAGGGCCCGGAAAACTGTTTTTT
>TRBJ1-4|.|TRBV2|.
CATCAEATNEKLFF
TGTGCCACTTGCGCAGAGGCAACTAATGAAAAACTGTTTTTT
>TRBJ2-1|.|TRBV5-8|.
CASSLFSLVDEQFF
TGTGCCAGCAGCTTGTTCTCACTAGTCGATGAGCAGTTCTTC
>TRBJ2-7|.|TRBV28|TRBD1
CASRTGGSYEQYF
TGTGCCAGCAGAACAGGGGGGTCCTACGAGCAGTACTTC
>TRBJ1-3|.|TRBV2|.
CASSDFQGIVSGNTIYF
TGTGCCAGCAGTGATTTTCAGGGAATTGTCTCAGGAAACACCATATATTTT
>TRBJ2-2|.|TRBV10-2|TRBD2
CASHRSAGTSDTGELFF
TGCGCCAGTCACAGGTCAGCCGGGACTAGCGACACCGGGGAGCTGTTTTTT
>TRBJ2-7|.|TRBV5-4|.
CASSLGRDSTYEQYF
TGTGCCAGCAGCTTGGGGCGGGACAGCACCTACGAGCAGTACTTC
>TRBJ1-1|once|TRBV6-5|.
CASTWGQGTEAFF
TGTGCCAGCACCTGGGGGCAAGGCACTGAAGCTTTCTTT
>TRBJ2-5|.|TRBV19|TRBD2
CASSLLAGTETQYF
TGTGCCAGTAGTCTACTAGCGGGTACAGAGACCCAGTACTTC
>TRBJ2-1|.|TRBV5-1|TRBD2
CASRSGSSYNEQFF
TGCGCCAGCAGGAGCGGGAGCTCCTACAATGAGCAGTTCTTC
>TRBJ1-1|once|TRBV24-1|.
CATSDRHPLAEAFF
TGTGCCACCAGTGACCGACACCCTTTGGCTGAAGCTTTCTTT
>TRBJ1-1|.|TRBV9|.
CASSVASETEAFF
TGTGCCAGCAGCGTAGCGTCGGAGACTGAAGCTTTCTTT
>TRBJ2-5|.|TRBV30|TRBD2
CAWKSSGSRETQYF
TGTGCCTGGAAATCTAGCGGGAGCCGGGAGACCCAGTACTTC
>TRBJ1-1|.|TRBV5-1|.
CASSLTRGPSSLNTEAFF
TGCGCCAGCAGCTTGACCAGGGGCCCTTCTTCTTTGAACACTGAAGCTTTCTTT
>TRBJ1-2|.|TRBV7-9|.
CASSQGPIYGYTF
TGTGCCAGCAGCCAGGGGCCAATCTATGGCTACACCTTC
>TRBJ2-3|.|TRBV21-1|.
CASSKGNRGFPTDTQYF
TGTGCCAGCAGCAAAGGAAATCGGGGGTTTCCCACAGATACGCAGTATTTT